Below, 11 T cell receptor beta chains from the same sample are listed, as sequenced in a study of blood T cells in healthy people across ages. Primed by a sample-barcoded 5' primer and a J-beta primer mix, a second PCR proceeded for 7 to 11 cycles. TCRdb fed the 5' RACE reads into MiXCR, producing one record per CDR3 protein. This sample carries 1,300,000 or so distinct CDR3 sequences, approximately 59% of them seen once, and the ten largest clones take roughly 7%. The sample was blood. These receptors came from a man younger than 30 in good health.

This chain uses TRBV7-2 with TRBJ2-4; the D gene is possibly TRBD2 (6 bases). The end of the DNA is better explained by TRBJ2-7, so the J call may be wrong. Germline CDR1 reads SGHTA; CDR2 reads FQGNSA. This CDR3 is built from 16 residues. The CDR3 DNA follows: TGTGCCAGCAGCTTAGTGTATACGCGGGAAGCGGACGAGCAGTACTTC. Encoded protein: CASSLVYTREADEQYF.

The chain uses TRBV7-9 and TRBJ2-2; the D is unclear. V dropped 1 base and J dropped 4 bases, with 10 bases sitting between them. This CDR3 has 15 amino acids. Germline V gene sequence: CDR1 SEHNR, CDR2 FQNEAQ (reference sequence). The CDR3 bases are TGTGCCAGCAGCTTAGATCGTTTTTCCACCGGGGAGCTGTTTTTT. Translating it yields CASSLDRFSTGELFF.

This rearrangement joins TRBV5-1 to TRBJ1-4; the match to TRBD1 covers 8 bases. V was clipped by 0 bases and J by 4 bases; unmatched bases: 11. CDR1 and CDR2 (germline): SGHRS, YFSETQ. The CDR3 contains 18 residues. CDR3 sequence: CASSLEPGQGAVNEKLFF. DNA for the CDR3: TGCGCCAGCAGCTTGGAACCTGGGCAGGGGGCGGTTAATGAAAAACTGTTTTTT.

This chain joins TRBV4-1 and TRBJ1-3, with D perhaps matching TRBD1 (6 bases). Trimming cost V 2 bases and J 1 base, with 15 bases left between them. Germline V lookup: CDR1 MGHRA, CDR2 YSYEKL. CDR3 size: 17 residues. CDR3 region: CASSQPVRTVSGNTIYF. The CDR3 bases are TGCGCCAGCAGCCAACCAGTGAGGACAGTTTCTGGAAACACCATATATTTT.

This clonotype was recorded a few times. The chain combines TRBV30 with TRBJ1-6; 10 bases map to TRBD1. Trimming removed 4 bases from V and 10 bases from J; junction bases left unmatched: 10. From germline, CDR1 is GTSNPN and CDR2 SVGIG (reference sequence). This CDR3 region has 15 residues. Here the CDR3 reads CAWKLRQGAESPLHF. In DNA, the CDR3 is TGTGCCTGGAAGCTGCGACAGGGGGCTGAATCACCCCTCCACTTT.

The CDR3 sequence is CASRTGRNEQFF. In DNA, the CDR3 is TGTGCCAGCAGGACAGGGCGCAATGAGCAGTTCTTC. This chain uses TRBV12-3 or TRBV12-4 with TRBJ2-1; 7 positions agree with TRBD1. The CDR3 length is 12 residues. Germline trimming cut 6 bases from V and 6 bases from J; bases unmatched to any gene: 2.

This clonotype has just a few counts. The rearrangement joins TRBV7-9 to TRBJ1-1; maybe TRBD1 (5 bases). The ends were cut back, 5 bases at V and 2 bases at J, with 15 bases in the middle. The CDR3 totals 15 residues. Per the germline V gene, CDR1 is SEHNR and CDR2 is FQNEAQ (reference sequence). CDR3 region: CASSPGLHSNTEAFF. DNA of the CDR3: TGTGCCAGCAGCCCGGGACTACACTCCAACACTGAAGCTTTCTTT.

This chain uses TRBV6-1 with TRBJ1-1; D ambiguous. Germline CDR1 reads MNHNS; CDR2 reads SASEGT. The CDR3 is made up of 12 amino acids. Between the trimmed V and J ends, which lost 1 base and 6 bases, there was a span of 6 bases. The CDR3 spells CASSEDLPEAFF. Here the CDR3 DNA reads TGTGCCAGCAGTGAAGACCTACCTGAAGCTTTCTTT.

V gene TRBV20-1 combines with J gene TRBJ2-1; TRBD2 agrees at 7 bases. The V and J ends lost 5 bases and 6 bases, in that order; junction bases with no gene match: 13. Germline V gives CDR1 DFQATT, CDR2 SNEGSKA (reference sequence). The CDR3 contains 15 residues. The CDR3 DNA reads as TGCAGTGCTCTAGGTGTGGCGGGAGTGGCCAATGAGCAGTTCTTC. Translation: CSALGVAGVANEQFF.

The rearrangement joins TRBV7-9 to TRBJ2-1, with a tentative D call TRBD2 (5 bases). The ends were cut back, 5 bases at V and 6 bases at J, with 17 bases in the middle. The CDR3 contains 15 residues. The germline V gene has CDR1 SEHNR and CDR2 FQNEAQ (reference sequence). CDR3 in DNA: TGTGCCAGCAGCCTAGGCAGATTAGGAGGCAATGAGCAGTTCTTC. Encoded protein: CASSLGRLGGNEQFF.

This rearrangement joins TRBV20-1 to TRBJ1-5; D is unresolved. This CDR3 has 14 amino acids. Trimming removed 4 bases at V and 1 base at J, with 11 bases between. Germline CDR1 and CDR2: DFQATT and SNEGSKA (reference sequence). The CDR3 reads CSAIPGQSNQPQHF. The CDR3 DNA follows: TGCAGTGCTATACCGGGCCAAAGCAATCAGCCCCAGCATTTT.